The sample holds many counts of the clone carrying this T cell receptor beta chain. The target antigen is unknown. TCRdb re-called the reads through MiXCR, storing one row per CDR3 protein. In the table there are approximately 65,000 distinct CDR3 sequences, 20% of which are singletons. The data were obtained in a study of T cell repertoires in cytomegalovirus infection. Study summary: CMV epitopes, recently identified HLA-C-restricted and well-studied HLA-B-restricted, were used. Indications of both CMV infection and matching HLA type were provided by public TCR beta signatures. Study outcomes and limitations: CMV-specific TCR beta clonotypes restricted by HLA-C dominated the ex vivo response.

Trimming took off 1 base at V and 7 bases at J, with 14 bases between the two ends. The CDR3 is 16 amino acids. Per the germline V gene, CDR1 is LGHNA and CDR2 is YSLEER. The sample here was CD8+ T cells from cultured PBMCs, taken from culture after CMV antigen stimulation. J is TRBJ1-6 and V is TRBV4-3; D unresolved. The receptor comes from a human donor in good health (CMV status not recorded). Some clones in this sample may be carry-over from other donors' samples. CDR3: CASSQGLRSGNSPLHF. The CDR3, as DNA: TGCGCCAGCAGCCAAGGACTTCGATCCGGGAATTCACCCCTCCACTTT.